This T cell receptor beta chain was recorded in a study of blood T cell repertoires in COVID-19 (dated by TCRdb to about 2020). General notes on the study: Samples covering the acute and convalescent phases of COVID-19 were provided by collaborators in the United States, Italy and Spain. Where available, HLA class I and class II types were taken from metadata supplied by the sample provider and were not determined by assay-based typing. The repertoires were released in a freely available public database meant as a resource for research on the immune response to SARS-CoV-2. Nearly every sample came with metadata listing a de-identified subject ID, COVID-19 status, age in years and sex. The material from the prospective study consisted of cDNA or gDNA derived from T cells, B-cell-depleted T cells, or PBMCs. The dataset comprised deeply sampled blood TCRbeta repertoires from subjects exposed to, actively infected with, or recovered from COVID-19. The samples were drawn from two sources: the first 160 participants of the ongoing ImmuneRACE study, and 1,200 or so subjects contributed by 6 global collaborators. Points the paper makes about the study in general: The quantity of clinical and demographic metadata differed by source and by participant and was supplied without curation.

As concerns this clone: Its antigen target is currently unknown. Within one base of it there is no much larger clone, and no base qualities were kept.

Enrolling through a virtual design, the prospective study's participants ranged in age from roughly 18 to 95 years and lived across 24 United States geographic areas. To assign participants to cohorts, the prospective study relied on clinical history that participants themselves reported in a screening survey and a study questionnaire. For ImmuneRACE Cohort 3, a participant was defined as recovered based on two consecutive negative NP/OP PCR tests, clearance by a healthcare professional, or resolution of symptoms. Each participant in the prospective study had whole blood, serum and a nasopharyngeal or oropharyngeal swab collected by mobile phlebotomists. Prospective study participants could optionally give additional blood draws and questionnaires over an approximately 2-month period. Blood samples from the prospective study were shipped frozen or at room temperature prior to DNA extraction. For this chain, trimming is 0 bases at the V end and 2 bases at the J end, and the number of junction bases without a gene match is 11. The germline V gene sets CDR1 to SGHRS and CDR2 to YFSETQ. The CDR3 measures 17 amino acids from cysteine to phenylalanine. The retained sequence is limited to the CDR3, 51 bases, with the frame set at the first base.

The immunoSEQ Assay, a bias-controlled multiplex PCR, was used to amplify TCRbeta CDR3 regions from genomic DNA. In the paper's pipeline: Within the assay, amplification of reference gene primers was used to estimate how many nucleated cells each sample contained. Sequence reads were collapsed and filtered to measure the absolute abundance of every unique TCRbeta CDR3 rearrangement. Productive Simpson clonality was computed per sample as the square root of Simpson's diversity index over productive rearrangements. TCRdb obtained this table from immuneACCESS and retained in-frame rearrangements with V and J assigned. These tables miss some clones; where compared with another copy, unresolved V genes account for less than half of the shortfall, and the remainder is unexplained. The D gene and trimming were derived from the DNA, and the V and J assignments and clone size from that table. Counted in this sample were some 300,000 clones; approximately 90% of them appeared once. The top ten constitute about 4.1% of the sample.

The sequencing input was PBMCs or T cells enriched from blood (not recorded which). Recombination connected TRBV5-1 to TRBJ2-7, with 7 junctional bases fitting TRBD1. This clonotype was obtained from a man between 25 and 39 years old who had recovered from COVID-19. The CDR3 protein sequence reads: CASSLGYWDSNPYEQYF. The nucleotides are TGCGCCAGCAGCTTGGGATATTGGGACAGCAACCCCTACGAGCAGTACTTC.